This note documents a single TCR beta chain sequence. The record originates from a study of blood T cell repertoires in COVID-19. This CDR3 comprises 13 residues. With 6 bases clipped from V and 6 bases from J, the junction kept 7 bases outside the gene matches. The germline gives CDR1 SQVTM, CDR2 ANQGSEA. Original methodology: Counts of nucleated cells, estimated from reference gene primer amplification, were obtained. Generated by immunoSEQ multiplex PCR, the TCRdb table keeps only in-frame clones and is missing some. That table is the source of V, J and clone size, and D and trimming were worked out from the DNA. Counted here are roughly 88,000 clones, 65% to 90% occurring once; the ten biggest clones make up roughly 15%.

The chain links TRBV29-1 to TRBJ2-7, with 11 nucleotides matching TRBD2. This sequence originates from a woman at least 80 years old with active or convalescent COVID-19. The source material was peripheral blood. The DNA for the CDR3 is TGCAGCGTCCAAGCCCTAGCGGGGGGCGAGCAGTACTTC. This sequence encodes CSVQALAGGEQYF.